This TCR beta chain derives from a study of blood T cell repertoires in COVID-19. Turning to the study itself: Donors in the United States, Italy and Spain gave samples during acute or convalescent COVID-19.

Methods used by the authors: How many nucleated cells were present was estimated from reference gene primer amplification. Data came from immunoSEQ multiplex PCR; TCRdb stores just in-frame clones and leaves some out. Clone size and the V and J calls come from that table; the DNA yielded D and trimming. The repertoire holds roughly 71,000 clones, with roughly 85% as singletons. CDR1 is SQVTM, CDR2 ANQGSEA, per germline. The CDR3 consists of 12 residues. Between the trimmed V and J ends, which lost 2 bases and 8 bases, there was a span of 10 bases. This chain links TRBV29-1 with TRBJ2-1; possible D gene TRBD2, 5 bases. This sequence originates from a man aged 50 or older with acute or convalescent COVID-19. The sample was peripheral blood. As DNA, the CDR3 is TGCAGCGTTGAAACGGCGGAGGATGAGCAGTTCTTC. Amino acids: CSVETAEDEQFF.